These T cell receptor beta chains were read from a single sample in a study of cytomegalovirus exposure and HLA in healthy donors. Sequencing used immunoSEQ multiplex PCR; TCRdb keeps in-frame clones, though not all of them. The sample lists roughly 100,000 clones, less than 95% occurring once. What was sequenced was PBMCs. The receptor source for this set is a woman in her late teens or twenties in good health and CMV-seronegative. Both conserved end residues are part of each CDR3. Each record gives: D gene, clone size, V gene, J gene, CDR3 DNA, CDR3 protein. A D gene is named only where the DNA matches it firmly. Part of the rows lack a size; the others show once, few, many or a class for expanded clones.

D gene: -
clone size: -
V gene: TRBV27
J gene: TRBJ2-6
CDR3 DNA: TGTGCCAGCAGTTCCCCCGCAGGGTCTGGGGCCAACGTCCTGACTTTC
CDR3 protein: CASSSPAGSGANVLTF

D gene: -
clone size: -
V gene: TRBV5-4
J gene: TRBJ2-6
CDR3 DNA: TGTGCCAGCAGCTTGGGGTGGCTCTCTGGGGCCAACGTCCTGACTTTC
CDR3 protein: CASSLGWLSGANVLTF

D gene: -
clone size: -
V gene: TRBV18
J gene: TRBJ1-1
CDR3 DNA: TGTGCCAGCTCCCCCAGGGAGGAGAGGACTGAAGCTTTCTTT
CDR3 protein: CASSPREERTEAFF

D gene: TRBD2
clone size: once
V gene: TRBV18
J gene: TRBJ2-3
CDR3 DNA: TGTGCCAGCTCACCACTCATGTCCAGACTAGCGGAGACAGATACGCAGTATTTT
CDR3 protein: CASSPLMSRLAETDTQYF

D gene: TRBD2
clone size: once
V gene: TRBV4-2
J gene: TRBJ2-5
CDR3 DNA: TGTGCCAGCAGCCAAAGCCGACTAGCGGGGGTAGAAGAGACCCAGTACTTC
CDR3 protein: CASSQSRLAGVEETQYF

D gene: -
clone size: once
V gene: TRBV5-4
J gene: TRBJ2-7
CDR3 DNA: TGTGCCAGCAGCTTGGTAGCAGGGCGCGAGCAGTACTTC
CDR3 protein: CASSLVAGREQYF

D gene: -
clone size: -
V gene: TRBV5-4
J gene: TRBJ1-2
CDR3 DNA: TGTGCCAGCAGCTCCACCCAGGACACCCCTAACTATGGCTACACCTTC
CDR3 protein: CASSSTQDTPNYGYTF

D gene: -
clone size: once
V gene: TRBV5-6
J gene: TRBJ2-2
CDR3 DNA: TGTGCCAGCAGCTTTACAAGGGGGTCCGGGGAGCTGTTTTTT
CDR3 protein: CASSFTRGSGELFF

D gene: -
clone size: -
V gene: TRBV6-1
J gene: TRBJ2-3
CDR3 DNA: TGTGCCAGCAGGTCCAGGAGCACAGATACGCAGTATTTT
CDR3 protein: CASRSRSTDTQYF

D gene: TRBD1
clone size: -
V gene: TRBV6-1
J gene: TRBJ1-1
CDR3 DNA: TGTGCCAGCAGTGAAGCCTCCGAGGGGGCAAACACTGAAGCTTTCTTT
CDR3 protein: CASSEASEGANTEAFF

D gene: -
clone size: -
V gene: TRBV2
J gene: TRBJ2-5
CDR3 DNA: TGTGCCAGCAACAGCAAGGAACAAGAGACCCAGTACTTC
CDR3 protein: CASNSKEQETQYF

D gene: TRBD1
clone size: -
V gene: TRBV5-4
J gene: TRBJ2-7
CDR3 DNA: TGTGCCAGCAGCTTGGCCGGACAGGGCTCCTACGAGCAGTACTTC
CDR3 protein: CASSLAGQGSYEQYF

D gene: -
clone size: -
V gene: TRBV19
J gene: TRBJ1-2
CDR3 DNA: TGTGCCAGTGGGACTGCTGCGGGTGGCTACACCTTC
CDR3 protein: CASGTAAGGYTF

D gene: TRBD1
clone size: -
V gene: TRBV9
J gene: TRBJ2-7
CDR3 DNA: TGTGCCAGCAGCCCAAGGACAGGGAACTACGAGCAGTACTTC
CDR3 protein: CASSPRTGNYEQYF

D gene: -
clone size: once
V gene: TRBV5-6
J gene: TRBJ1-1
CDR3 DNA: TGTGCCAGCAGCCTGGACAGATACACTGAAGCTTTCTTT
CDR3 protein: CASSLDRYTEAFF

D gene: -
clone size: -
V gene: TRBV27
J gene: TRBJ1-5
CDR3 DNA: TGTGCCAGCAGTTTATTGGGCAGAGCTGATCAGCCCCAGCATTTT
CDR3 protein: CASSLLGRADQPQHF

D gene: -
clone size: once
V gene: TRBV7-9
J gene: TRBJ2-1
CDR3 DNA: TGTGCCAGCAGCTCGGACACAGCCGAGCAGTTCTTC
CDR3 protein: CASSSDTAEQFF

D gene: TRBD2
clone size: -
V gene: TRBV15
J gene: TRBJ2-1
CDR3 DNA: TGTGCCACCAGCGCACAAGGGGAGGGCCACAATGAGCAGTTCTTC
CDR3 protein: CATSAQGEGHNEQFF

D gene: -
clone size: -
V gene: TRBV5-1
J gene: TRBJ2-3
CDR3 DNA: TGCGCCAGCAGCTTGTCGGGAGTACCCCCAGATACGCAGTATTTT
CDR3 protein: CASSLSGVPPDTQYF

D gene: TRBD1
clone size: once
V gene: TRBV9
J gene: TRBJ2-5
CDR3 DNA: TGTGCCAGCAGCGGCCTACAGGGGGCGCCCAAGGAGACCCAGTACTTC
CDR3 protein: CASSGLQGAPKETQYF

D gene: TRBD2
clone size: once
V gene: TRBV7-8
J gene: TRBJ2-7
CDR3 DNA: TGTGCCAGCAGCGTACGGACTAGCGCCTCCTACGAGCAGTACTTC
CDR3 protein: CASSVRTSASYEQYF

D gene: TRBD1
clone size: -
V gene: TRBV4-1
J gene: TRBJ2-7
CDR3 DNA: TGCGCCAGCAGCCTGTCGGGACAGGGCTACGAGCAGTACTTC
CDR3 protein: CASSLSGQGYEQYF

D gene: -
clone size: -
V gene: TRBV6-1
J gene: TRBJ1-2
CDR3 DNA: TGTGCCAGCAGACTGACAGCCTATGGCTACACCTTC
CDR3 protein: CASRLTAYGYTF

D gene: -
clone size: -
V gene: TRBV15
J gene: TRBJ1-1
CDR3 DNA: TGTGCCACCAGCAGAGAGTCATTGGACATGAACACTGAAGCTTTCTTT
CDR3 protein: CATSRESLDMNTEAFF

D gene: -
clone size: -
V gene: TRBV14
J gene: TRBJ2-2
CDR3 DNA: TGTGCCAGCAGCCAATACTTGCATGGGGAGCTGTTTTTT
CDR3 protein: CASSQYLHGELFF

D gene: TRBD2
clone size: -
V gene: TRBV7-3
J gene: TRBJ2-3
CDR3 DNA: TGTGCCAGCAGCTTCACTAGCGGGGGAGATCAAAAACAGATCACAGATACGCAGTATTTT
CDR3 protein: CASSFTSGGDQKQITDTQYF

D gene: -
clone size: -
V gene: TRBV14
J gene: TRBJ1-2
CDR3 DNA: TGTGCCAGCAGCCAACAGGGAACCTATAACTATGGCTACACCTTC
CDR3 protein: CASSQQGTYNYGYTF

D gene: -
clone size: -
V gene: TRBV5-4
J gene: TRBJ2-5
CDR3 DNA: TGTGCCAGCTGGATTAGAGGGCAAGAGACCCAGTACTTC
CDR3 protein: CASWIRGQETQYF

D gene: -
clone size: -
V gene: TRBV5-6
J gene: TRBJ2-7
CDR3 DNA: TGTGCCAGCAGCCCTAGCGTCGGACCCTACGAGCAGTACTTC
CDR3 protein: CASSPSVGPYEQYF

D gene: TRBD1
clone size: once
V gene: TRBV5-4
J gene: TRBJ2-1
CDR3 DNA: TGTGCCAGCAGCGGAAGGGACAGGCAAAAGTACTACAATGAGCAGTTCTTC
CDR3 protein: CASSGRDRQKYYNEQFF

D gene: -
clone size: -
V gene: TRBV5-1
J gene: TRBJ1-2
CDR3 DNA: TGCGCCAGCAGCACCCCAGGGCAGGACTATGGCTACACCTTC
CDR3 protein: CASSTPGQDYGYTF

D gene: TRBD1
clone size: -
V gene: TRBV5-1
J gene: TRBJ1-1
CDR3 DNA: TGCGCCAGCAGCCCCCGGACAGGAGACATGAACACTGAAGCTTTCTTT
CDR3 protein: CASSPRTGDMNTEAFF

D gene: TRBD1
clone size: -
V gene: TRBV6-5
J gene: TRBJ1-5
CDR3 DNA: TGTGCCAGCAGTTTCCGGGACAGGGGAGATCAGCCCCAGCATTTT
CDR3 protein: CASSFRDRGDQPQHF

D gene: -
clone size: few
V gene: TRBV5-1
J gene: TRBJ2-1
CDR3 DNA: TGCGCCAGCAGCCCTCTGGGCGGGGCCTTTGGGAGTGAGCAGTTCTTC
CDR3 protein: CASSPLGGAFGSEQFF

D gene: -
clone size: once
V gene: TRBV10-2
J gene: TRBJ2-1
CDR3 DNA: TGCGCCAGCAGTGAGTTGGGGGGGGGCCGTAGGGATGAGCAGTTCTTC
CDR3 protein: CASSELGGGRRDEQFF

D gene: -
clone size: -
V gene: TRBV19
J gene: TRBJ1-6
CDR3 DNA: TGTGCCAGTAGTCTACAGGGATATAATTCACCCCTCCACTTT
CDR3 protein: CASSLQGYNSPLHF

D gene: -
clone size: -
V gene: TRBV6-5
J gene: TRBJ2-1
CDR3 DNA: TGTGCCAGCAGTTATTCGACTTACAATGAGCAGTTCTTC
CDR3 protein: CASSYSTYNEQFF

D gene: TRBD2
clone size: -
V gene: TRBV6-1
J gene: TRBJ2-1
CDR3 DNA: TGTGCCAATAGCGGGATCGCGGACAATGAGCAGTTCTTC
CDR3 protein: CANSGIADNEQFF

D gene: -
clone size: -
V gene: TRBV12-5
J gene: TRBJ1-1
CDR3 DNA: TGTGCTAGTGGTTTTGGGGCTGACACTGAAGCTTTCTTT
CDR3 protein: CASGFGADTEAFF

D gene: TRBD1
clone size: -
V gene: TRBV7-9
J gene: TRBJ2-2
CDR3 DNA: TGTGCCAGCAACCGATGGGACAGGGACACCGGGGAGCTGTTTTTT
CDR3 protein: CASNRWDRDTGELFF

D gene: TRBD1
clone size: -
V gene: TRBV29-1
J gene: TRBJ1-2
CDR3 DNA: TGCAGCGTATCGGACAGGGCCTATGGCTACACCTTC
CDR3 protein: CSVSDRAYGYTF

D gene: TRBD1
clone size: once
V gene: TRBV19
J gene: TRBJ2-7
CDR3 DNA: TGTGCCAGTACCTCACAGGGGGGTCTCTCCTACGAGCAGTACTTC
CDR3 protein: CASTSQGGLSYEQYF

D gene: TRBD1
clone size: -
V gene: TRBV5-1
J gene: TRBJ2-7
CDR3 DNA: TGCGCCAGCAGCTTAAGACAGGGTGACTACGAGCAGTACTTC
CDR3 protein: CASSLRQGDYEQYF

D gene: -
clone size: -
V gene: TRBV7-7
J gene: TRBJ2-3
CDR3 DNA: TGTGCTAGCAGCTTTGGGCTTGGAACAGATACGCAGTATTTT
CDR3 protein: CASSFGLGTDTQYF

D gene: -
clone size: once
V gene: TRBV5-5
J gene: TRBJ2-7
CDR3 DNA: TGTGCCAGCAGCTCACTCGCGACAGCCTCCTACGAGCAGTACTTC
CDR3 protein: CASSSLATASYEQYF

D gene: -
clone size: -
V gene: TRBV21-1
J gene: TRBJ2-7
CDR3 DNA: TGTGCCAGCAGCACGAATGAGTTTCTAGCGTACGAGCAGTACTTC
CDR3 protein: CASSTNEFLAYEQYF

D gene: -
clone size: -
V gene: TRBV5-8
J gene: TRBJ2-1
CDR3 DNA: TGTGCCAGCAGCTTGCCCTTTGGGCAGGAGCAGTTCTTC
CDR3 protein: CASSLPFGQEQFF